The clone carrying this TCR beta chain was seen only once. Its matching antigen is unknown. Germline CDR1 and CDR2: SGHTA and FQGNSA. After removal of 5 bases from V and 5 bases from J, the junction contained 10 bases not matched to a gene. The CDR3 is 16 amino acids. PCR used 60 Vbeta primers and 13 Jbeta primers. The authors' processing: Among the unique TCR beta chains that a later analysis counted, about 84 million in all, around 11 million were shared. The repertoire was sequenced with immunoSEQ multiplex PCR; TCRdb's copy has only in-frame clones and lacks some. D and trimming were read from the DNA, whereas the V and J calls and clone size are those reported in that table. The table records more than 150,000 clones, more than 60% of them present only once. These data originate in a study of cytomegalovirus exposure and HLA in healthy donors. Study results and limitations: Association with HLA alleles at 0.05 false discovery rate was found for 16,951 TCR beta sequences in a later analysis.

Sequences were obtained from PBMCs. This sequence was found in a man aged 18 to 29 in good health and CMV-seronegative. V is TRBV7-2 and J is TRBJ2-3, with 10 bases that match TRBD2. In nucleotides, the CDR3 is TGTGCCAGCAGCCCTGCCCCGCTAGCGGGAGAAGATACGCAGTATTTT. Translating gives CASSPAPLAGEDTQYF.